Sequencing of this T cell receptor (beta chain) was carried out in a study of cytomegalovirus exposure and HLA in healthy donors. Study in general: Prior work identified around 110 million unique TCR beta sequences in approximately 180 million T cells.

Vbeta (60) and Jbeta (13) primers were used in the PCR. Some clones are missing from TCRdb's copy, which holds only in-frame ones; the method was immunoSEQ multiplex PCR. The sample has approximately 100,000 clones, 50% to 70% seen once. This clone was recorded once. Its antigen is unknown. Study-level results: The productive fraction for most TCR beta V segments was about 87% or about 30% in an earlier analysis. Within the data, a cluster of highly shared sequence variants was likely a sequencing artifact.

Trimming pared 4 bases from V and 2 bases from J, leaving 15 bases between. Germline lookup yields CDR1 SGHRS and CDR2 YFSETQ. CDR3 size: 15 residues. Every donor was a healthy person donating bone marrow. The receptor was isolated from a man younger than 40 in good health and CMV-seropositive. Sequencing was carried out using PBMCs. The rearrangement uses TRBV5-1 and TRBJ1-1, with D tentatively TRBD1 (5 bases). In DNA form, the CDR3 reads TGCGCCAGCAGCCTCATCGGGGGATTTAACACTGAAGCTTTCTTT. As protein: CASSLIGGFNTEAFF. The complete variable domain, with remaining parts taken from reference TRBV5-1 and TRBJ1-1, reads KAGVTQTPRYLIKTRGQQVTLSCSPISGHRSVSWYQQTPGQGLQFLFEYFSETQRNKGNFPGRFSGRQFSNSRSEMNVSTLELGDSALYLCASSLIGGFNTEAFFGQGTRLTVV.